Reported below is one TCR beta chain. Its antigen is not known. These data come from a study of cytomegalovirus exposure and HLA in healthy donors. V was pared by 5 bases and J by 3 bases, with 7 bases of the junction left unmatched. The germline V gene has CDR1 MNHEY and CDR2 SMNVEV (reference sequence). The length of the CDR3 is 14 residues. It was with 60 Vbeta and 13 Jbeta primers that the PCR ran. Only in-frame clones appear in the TCRdb table, and some are missing; sequencing was by immunoSEQ multiplex PCR. The sample lists fewer than 200,000 clones, more than 80% occurring once. General study points: Earlier analysis looked at TCR beta V segments, and most were productive about 87% or about 30% of the time.

This chain links TRBV27 with TRBJ2-7; 7 nucleotides align to TRBD2. The sample comprised PBMCs. This sequence was found in a woman aged 18-30 years in good health and CMV-seronegative. As DNA, the CDR3 is TGTGCCAGCAGTCGGAACAGCGGGGACTACGAGCAGTACTTC. It codes for CASSRNSGDYEQYF.